The clone carrying this T cell receptor (beta chain) showed up just a few times. Its antigen is not identified. Germline V lookup: CDR1 LNHDA, CDR2 SQIVND (reference sequence). There are 15 residues in the CDR3. V lost 6 bases, J lost 6 bases, and 9 bases stayed unmatched. TCRdb reprocessed the multiplex PCR reads via MiXCR and lists one record per CDR3 protein. The table includes about 32,000 distinct CDR3 sequences, 30% to 45% detected once. The data derive from a study of breast tumors, draining lymph nodes, adjacent tissues. Overall study findings and caveats: Compared with basal-like, luminal-like tumors shared significantly more repertoire with nontumor tissue.

The sample was breast tumor tissue. The source is a female donor with breast cancer. Some clones in this sample may be carry-over from other donors' samples. The genes are TRBV19 and TRBJ2-2; 8 bases map to TRBD1. The CDR3 sequence: CASRGWTGSAGELFF. CDR3 DNA sequence: TGTGCCAGTAGAGGGTGGACAGGGTCCGCCGGGGAGCTGTTTTTT. Full variable domain (outside the CDR3, taken from reference TRBV19 and TRBJ2-2): DGGITQSPKYLFRKEGQNVTLSCEQNLNHDAMYWYRQDPGQGLRLIYYSQIVNDFQKGDIAEGYSVSREKKESFPLTVTSAQKNPTAFYLCASRGWTGSAGELFFGEGSRLTVL.